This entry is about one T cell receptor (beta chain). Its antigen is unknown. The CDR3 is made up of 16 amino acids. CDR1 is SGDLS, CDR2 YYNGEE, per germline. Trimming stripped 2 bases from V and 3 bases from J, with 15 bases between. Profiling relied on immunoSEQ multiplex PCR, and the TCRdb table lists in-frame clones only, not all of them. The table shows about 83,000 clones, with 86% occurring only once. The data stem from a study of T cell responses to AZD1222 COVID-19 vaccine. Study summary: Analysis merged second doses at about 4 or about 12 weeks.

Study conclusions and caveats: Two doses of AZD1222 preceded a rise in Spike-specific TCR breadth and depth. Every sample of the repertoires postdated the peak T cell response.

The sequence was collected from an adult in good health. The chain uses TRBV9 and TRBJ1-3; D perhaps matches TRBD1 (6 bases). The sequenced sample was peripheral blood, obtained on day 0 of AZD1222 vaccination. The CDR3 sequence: CASSVSGTPIGNTIYF. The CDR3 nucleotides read TGTGCCAGCAGCGTTTCCGGGACACCGATTGGAAACACCATATATTTT. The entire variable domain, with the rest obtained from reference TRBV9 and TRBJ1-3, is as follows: DSGVTQTPKHLITATGQRVTLRCSPRSGDLSVYWYQQSLDQGLQFLIQYYNGEERAKGNILERFSAQQFPDLHSELNLSSLELGDSALYFCASSVSGTPIGNTIYFGEGSWLTVV.